The clone carrying this T cell receptor beta chain was picked up many times. Between the trimmed V and J ends, which lost 0 bases and 3 bases, there was a span of 22 bases. CDR3 size: 19 residues. The V gene's germline CDR1 is SGHDT and CDR2 YYEEEE. The method was immunoSEQ multiplex PCR; TCRdb's version includes in-frame clones alone and lacks a portion of them. This repertoire shows approximately 23,000 clones, 40% to 55% found once; its top ten account for around two fifths. The data derive from a study of neoadjuvant anti-PD-1 for oral cavity cancer. Time point: after neoadjuvant nivolumab, at surgical resection.

The genes are TRBV5-6 and TRBJ1-5; D uncertain. The material sequenced was tumor tissue, taken after nivolumab (anti-PD-1) treatment. The source of this sequence is a person between 35 and 79 years old with oral cavity squamous cell carcinoma. CDR3 nucleotide sequence: TGTGCCAGCAGCTTGGCCTGGCAGTCGGGCGGCCCCGTCAATCAGCCCCAGCATTTT. This gives the protein CASSLAWQSGGPVNQPQHF.